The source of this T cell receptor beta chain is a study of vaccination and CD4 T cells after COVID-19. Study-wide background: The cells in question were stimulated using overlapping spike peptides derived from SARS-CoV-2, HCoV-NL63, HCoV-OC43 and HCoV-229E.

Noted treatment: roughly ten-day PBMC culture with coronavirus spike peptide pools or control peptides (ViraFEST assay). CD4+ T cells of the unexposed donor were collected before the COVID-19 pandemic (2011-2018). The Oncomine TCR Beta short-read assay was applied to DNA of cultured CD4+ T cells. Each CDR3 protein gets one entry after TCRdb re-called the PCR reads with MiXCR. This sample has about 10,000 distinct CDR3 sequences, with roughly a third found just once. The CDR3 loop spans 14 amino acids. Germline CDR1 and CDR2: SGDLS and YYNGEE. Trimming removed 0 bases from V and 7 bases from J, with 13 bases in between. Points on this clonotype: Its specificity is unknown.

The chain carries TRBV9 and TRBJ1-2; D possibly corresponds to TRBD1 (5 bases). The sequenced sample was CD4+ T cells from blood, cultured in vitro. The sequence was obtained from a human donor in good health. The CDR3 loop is CASSVVPDSRGYTF. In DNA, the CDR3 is TGTGCCAGCAGCGTAGTCCCAGACAGCCGTGGCTACACCTTC.